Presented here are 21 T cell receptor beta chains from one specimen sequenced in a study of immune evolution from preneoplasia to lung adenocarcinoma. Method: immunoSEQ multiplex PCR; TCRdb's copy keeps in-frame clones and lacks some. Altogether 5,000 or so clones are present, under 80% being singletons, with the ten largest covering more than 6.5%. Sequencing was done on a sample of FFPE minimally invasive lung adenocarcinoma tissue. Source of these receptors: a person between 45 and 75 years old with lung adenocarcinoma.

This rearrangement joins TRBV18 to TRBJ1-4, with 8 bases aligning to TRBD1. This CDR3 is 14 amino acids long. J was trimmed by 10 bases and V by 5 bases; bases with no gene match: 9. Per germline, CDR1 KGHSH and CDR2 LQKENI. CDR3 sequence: CASSLSDRASKLFF. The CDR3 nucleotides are TGTGCCAGCTCATTATCGGACAGGGCTTCAAAACTGTTTTTT.

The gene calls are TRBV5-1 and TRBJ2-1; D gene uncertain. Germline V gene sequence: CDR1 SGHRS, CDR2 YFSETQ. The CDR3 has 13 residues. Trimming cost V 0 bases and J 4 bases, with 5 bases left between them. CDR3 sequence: CASSLASYNEQFF. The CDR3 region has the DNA TGCGCCAGCAGCTTGGCTAGTTACAATGAGCAGTTCTTC.

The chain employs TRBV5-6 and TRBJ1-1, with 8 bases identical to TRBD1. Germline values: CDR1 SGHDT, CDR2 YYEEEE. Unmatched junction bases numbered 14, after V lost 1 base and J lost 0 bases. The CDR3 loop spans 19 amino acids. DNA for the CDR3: TGTGCCAGCAGCTTGAGTGATGGACAGGGTTTATCCTTGAACACTGAAGCTTTCTTT. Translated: CASSLSDGQGLSLNTEAFF. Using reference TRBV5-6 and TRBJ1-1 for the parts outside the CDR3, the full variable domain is DAGVTQSPTHLIKTRGQQVTLRCSPKSGHDTVSWYQQALGQGPQFIFQYYEEEERQRGNFPDRFSGHQFPNYSSELNVNALLLGDSALYLCASSLSDGQGLSLNTEAFFGQGTRLTVV.

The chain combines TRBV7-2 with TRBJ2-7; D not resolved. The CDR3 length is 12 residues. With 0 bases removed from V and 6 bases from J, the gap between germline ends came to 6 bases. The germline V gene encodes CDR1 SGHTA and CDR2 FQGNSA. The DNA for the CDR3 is TGTGCCAGCAGCTTAGCGCTGGGCGAGCAGTACTTC. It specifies CASSLALGEQYF.

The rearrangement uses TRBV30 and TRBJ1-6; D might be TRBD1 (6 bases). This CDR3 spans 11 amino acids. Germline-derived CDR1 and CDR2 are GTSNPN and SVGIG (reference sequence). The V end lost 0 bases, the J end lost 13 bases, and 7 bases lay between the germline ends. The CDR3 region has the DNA TGTGCCTGGAGTGTACAGGGTCCCCTCCACTTT. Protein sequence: CAWSVQGPLHF.

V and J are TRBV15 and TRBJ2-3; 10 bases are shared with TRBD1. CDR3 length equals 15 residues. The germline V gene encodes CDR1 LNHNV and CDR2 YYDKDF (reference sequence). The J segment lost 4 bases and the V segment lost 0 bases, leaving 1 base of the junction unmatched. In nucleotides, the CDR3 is TGTGCCACCAGCAGAGAGACAGGGGGCGCAGATACGCAGTATTTT. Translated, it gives CATSRETGGADTQYF.

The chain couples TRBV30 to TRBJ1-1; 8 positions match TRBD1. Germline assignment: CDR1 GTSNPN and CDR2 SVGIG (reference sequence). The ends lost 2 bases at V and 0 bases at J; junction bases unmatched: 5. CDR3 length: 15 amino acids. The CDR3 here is CAWSKRQGMNTEAFF. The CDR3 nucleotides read TGTGCCTGGAGTAAAAGACAGGGGATGAACACTGAAGCTTTCTTT.

Here the CDR3 reads CASSPYGGGIVHYEQYF. The CDR3 nucleotides are TGTGCCAGCAGCCCGTACGGGGGGGGCATTGTTCACTACGAGCAGTACTTC. The rearrangement uses TRBV9 and TRBJ2-7, with 8 bases fitting TRBD2. The V segment lost 4 bases and the J segment 3 bases; nucleotides outside the gene matches: 15. CDR3 size: 17 residues. In germline, CDR1 is SGDLS, CDR2 YYNGEE.

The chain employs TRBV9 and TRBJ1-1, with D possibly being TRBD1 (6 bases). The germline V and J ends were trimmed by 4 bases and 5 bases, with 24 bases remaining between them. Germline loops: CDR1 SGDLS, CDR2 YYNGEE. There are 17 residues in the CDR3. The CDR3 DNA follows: TGTGCCAGCAGCCCAGGGGCCGACCCGAGGGAAGGGACTGAAGCTTTCTTT. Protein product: CASSPGADPREGTEAFF.

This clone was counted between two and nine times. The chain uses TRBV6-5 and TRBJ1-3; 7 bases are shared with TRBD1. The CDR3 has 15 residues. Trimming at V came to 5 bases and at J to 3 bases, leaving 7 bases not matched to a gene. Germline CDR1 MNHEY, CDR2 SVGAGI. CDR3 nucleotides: TGTGCCAGCAGTCCCACAGACAGGGTTGGAAACACCATATATTTT. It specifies CASSPTDRVGNTIYF.

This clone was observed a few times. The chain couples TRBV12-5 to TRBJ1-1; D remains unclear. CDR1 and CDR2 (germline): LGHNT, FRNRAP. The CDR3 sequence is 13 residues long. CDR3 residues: CASTEGWNTEAFF. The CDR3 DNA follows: TGTGCCTCGACCGAAGGATGGAACACTGAAGCTTTCTTT.

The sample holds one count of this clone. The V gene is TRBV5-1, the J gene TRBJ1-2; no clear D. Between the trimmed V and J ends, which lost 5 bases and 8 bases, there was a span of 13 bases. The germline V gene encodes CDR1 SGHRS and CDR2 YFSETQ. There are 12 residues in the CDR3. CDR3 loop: CASSTGVEGYTF. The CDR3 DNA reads TGCGCCAGCAGTACCGGGGTTGAGGGCTACACCTTC.

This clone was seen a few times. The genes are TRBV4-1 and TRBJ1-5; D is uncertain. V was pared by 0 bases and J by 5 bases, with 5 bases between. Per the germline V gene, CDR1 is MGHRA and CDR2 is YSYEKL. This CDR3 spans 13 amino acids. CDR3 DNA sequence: TGCGCCAGCAGCCAAGATATGGATCAGCCCCAGCATTTT. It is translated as CASSQDMDQPQHF.

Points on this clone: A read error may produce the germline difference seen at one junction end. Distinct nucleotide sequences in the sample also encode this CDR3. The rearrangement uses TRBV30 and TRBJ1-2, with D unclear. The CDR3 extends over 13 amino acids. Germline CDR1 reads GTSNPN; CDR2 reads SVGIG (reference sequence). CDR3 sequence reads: CAWSVAPNYGYTF. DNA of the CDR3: TGTGCCTGGAGTGTAGCCCCAAACTATGGCTACACCTTT. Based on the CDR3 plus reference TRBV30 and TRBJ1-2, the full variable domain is SQTIHQWPATLVQPVGSPLSLECTVEGTSNPNLYWYRQAAGRGLQLLFYSVGIGQISSEVPQNLSASRPQDRQFILSSKKLLLSDSGFYLCAWSVAPNYGYTFGSGTRLTVV.

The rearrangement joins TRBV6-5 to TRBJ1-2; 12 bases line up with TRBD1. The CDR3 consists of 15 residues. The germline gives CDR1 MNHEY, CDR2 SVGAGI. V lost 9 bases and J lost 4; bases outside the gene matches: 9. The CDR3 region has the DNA TGTGCCAGTGCCCCCGGGACAGGGGGCGCCTATGGCTACACCTTC. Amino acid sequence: CASAPGTGGAYGYTF.

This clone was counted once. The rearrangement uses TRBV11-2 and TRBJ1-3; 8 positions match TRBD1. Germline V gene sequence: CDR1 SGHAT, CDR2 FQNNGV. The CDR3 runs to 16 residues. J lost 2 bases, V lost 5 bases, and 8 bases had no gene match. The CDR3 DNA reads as TGTGCCAGCAGCCCCCGGACAGGGTCGGCTGGAAACACCATATATTTT. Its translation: CASSPRTGSAGNTIYF.

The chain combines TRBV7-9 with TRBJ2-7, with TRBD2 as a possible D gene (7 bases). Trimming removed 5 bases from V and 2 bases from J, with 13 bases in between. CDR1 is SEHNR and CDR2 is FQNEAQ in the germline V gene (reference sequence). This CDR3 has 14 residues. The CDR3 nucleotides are TGTGCCAGCAGCCCGGCGGGGGCCCCCTACGAGCAGTACTTC. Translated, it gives CASSPAGAPYEQYF.

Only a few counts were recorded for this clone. CDR3: CASSSPRTGGGNTEAFF. The CDR3 DNA is TGCGCCAGCAGCTCGCCAAGGACAGGTGGGGGGAACACTGAAGCTTTCTTT. This chain connects TRBV5-1 to TRBJ1-1; 7 nucleotides agree with TRBD1. The CDR3 length is 17 residues. V shed 3 bases and J 1 base; nucleotides not matched to a gene: 12. CDR1 SGHRS and CDR2 YFSETQ come from the germline V gene.

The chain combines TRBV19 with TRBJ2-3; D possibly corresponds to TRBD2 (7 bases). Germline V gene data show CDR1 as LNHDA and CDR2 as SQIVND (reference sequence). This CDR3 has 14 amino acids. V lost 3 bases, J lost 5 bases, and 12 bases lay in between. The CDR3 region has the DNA TGTGCCAGTAGTATTGGGGGCGGGGGAGATACGCAGTATTTT. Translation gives CASSIGGGGDTQYF.

CDR3: CSTGQFGYGYTF. The CDR3 coding sequence is TGCAGCACAGGACAGTTCGGCTATGGCTACACCTTC. The chain links TRBV29-1 to TRBJ1-2; D may be TRBD1 (6 bases). CDR3 length equals 12 residues. The V end was cut by 8 bases, the J end by 4 bases, with 14 bases between. Germline V gene data show CDR1 as SQVTM and CDR2 as ANQGSEA.

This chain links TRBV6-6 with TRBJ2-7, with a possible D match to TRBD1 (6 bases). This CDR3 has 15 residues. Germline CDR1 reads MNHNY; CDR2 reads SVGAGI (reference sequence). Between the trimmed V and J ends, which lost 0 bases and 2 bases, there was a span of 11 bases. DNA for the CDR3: TGTGCCAGCAGTTACTCGGCAGGGGTGGCCTACGAGCAGTACTTC. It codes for CASSYSAGVAYEQYF.